The sequence of this T cell receptor (beta chain) was determined in a study of read filtering for tumor transcriptome and immune sequencing. Study background: Revised staging placed eight or nine patients in R-ISS I, around 15 in II, about 7 in III. Whole-transcriptome libraries were prepared after DNase treatment. Notes on the study in general: Single-read clonotypes: roughly four fifths of IR-seq clonotypes (about 3.5% of reads), roughly 70% of RNA-seq clonotypes (nearly 45% of reads).

The table lists this clonotype with many counts. Its cognate antigen is unknown. V lost 6 bases to trimming and J lost 2 bases, with 11 bases between them. The CDR3 has 12 amino acids. Germline CDR1 is SQVTM and CDR2 is ANQGSEA. The library was built from about 370 ng RNA with molecular barcoded adaptors for alpha/delta and beta/gamma chains. TCRdb independently ran MiXCR on the reads; one entry per CDR3 protein. The repertoire holds fewer than 50,000 distinct CDR3 sequences, with over 10% as singletons. At the time of active disease, bone marrow was collected from every patient. The TCR was taken from a donor older than 35 with multiple myeloma. The gene calls are TRBV29-1 and TRBJ2-7; weak D call: TRBD2 (5 bases). Sample: a population of CD138-negative cells sorted from bone marrow. This CDR3 reads CSVPSGPYEQYF. The CDR3 bases are TGCAGCGTACCCAGCGGACCCTACGAGCAGTACTTC.